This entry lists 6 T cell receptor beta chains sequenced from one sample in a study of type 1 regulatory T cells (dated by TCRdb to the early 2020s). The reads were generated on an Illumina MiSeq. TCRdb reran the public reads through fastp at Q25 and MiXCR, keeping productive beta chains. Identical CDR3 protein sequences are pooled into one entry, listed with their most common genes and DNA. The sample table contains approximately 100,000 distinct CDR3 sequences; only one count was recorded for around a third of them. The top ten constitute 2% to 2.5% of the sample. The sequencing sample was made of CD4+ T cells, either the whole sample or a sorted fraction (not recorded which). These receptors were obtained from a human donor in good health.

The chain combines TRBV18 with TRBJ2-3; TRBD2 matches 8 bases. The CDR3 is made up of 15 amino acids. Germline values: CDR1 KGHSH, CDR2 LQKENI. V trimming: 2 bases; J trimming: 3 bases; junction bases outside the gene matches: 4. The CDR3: CASSPIREGTDTQYF. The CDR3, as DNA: TGTGCCAGCTCACCAATCCGGGAGGGTACAGATACGCAGTATTTT.

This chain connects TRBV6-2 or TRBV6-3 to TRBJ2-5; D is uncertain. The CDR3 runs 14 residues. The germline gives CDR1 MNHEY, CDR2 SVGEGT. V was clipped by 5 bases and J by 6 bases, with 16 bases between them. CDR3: CASSPVYTPQTQYF. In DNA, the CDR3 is TGTGCCAGCAGTCCTGTTTATACTCCCCAGACCCAGTACTTC.

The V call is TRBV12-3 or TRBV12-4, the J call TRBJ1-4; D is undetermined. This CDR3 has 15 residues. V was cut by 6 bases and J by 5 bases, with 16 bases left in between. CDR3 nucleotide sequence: TGTGCCAGCAGCCCTCAGGACGGAAGAAATGAAAAACTGTTTTTT. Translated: CASSPQDGRNEKLFF.

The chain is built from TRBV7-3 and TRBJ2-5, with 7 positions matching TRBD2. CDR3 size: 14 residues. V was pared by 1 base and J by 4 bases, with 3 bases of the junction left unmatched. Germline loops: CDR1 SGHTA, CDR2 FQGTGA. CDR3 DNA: TGTGCCAGCAGCTTAAATGGCGGGAGAGAGACCCAGTACTTC. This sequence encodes CASSLNGGRETQYF. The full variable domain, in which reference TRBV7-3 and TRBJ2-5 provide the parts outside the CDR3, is GAGVSQTPSNKVTEKGKYVELRCDPISGHTALYWYRQSLGQGPEFLIYFQGTGAADDSGLPNDRFFAVRPEGSVSTLKIQRTERGDSAVYLCASSLNGGRETQYFGPGTRLLVL.

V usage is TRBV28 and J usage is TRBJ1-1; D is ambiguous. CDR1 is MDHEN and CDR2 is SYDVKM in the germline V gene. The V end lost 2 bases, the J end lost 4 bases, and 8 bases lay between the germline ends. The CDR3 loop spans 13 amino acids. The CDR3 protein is CASSLEGATEAFF. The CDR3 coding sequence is TGTGCCAGCAGTTTAGAGGGTGCCACTGAAGCTTTCTTT.

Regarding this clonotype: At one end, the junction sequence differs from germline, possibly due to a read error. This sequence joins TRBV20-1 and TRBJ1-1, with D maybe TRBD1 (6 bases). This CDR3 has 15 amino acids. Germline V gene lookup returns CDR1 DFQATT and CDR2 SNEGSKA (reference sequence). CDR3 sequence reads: CSAGTGKGMNSEAFF. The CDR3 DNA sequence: TGCAGTGCTGGTACAGGGAAGGGGATGAACTCTGAAGCTTTCTTT.